Listed below are T cell receptor beta chains from one sample, sequenced in a study of blood T cell repertoires in COVID-19. Libraries were prepared by immunoSEQ multiplex PCR; TCRdb keeps only in-frame clonotypes and omits some of them. The sample includes more than 300,000 clones, around 88% of them seen just once. Sequenced material: peripheral blood. These receptors all stem from a woman aged 50 to 65 with acute or convalescent COVID-19. The CDR3 runs from the conserved cysteine through the conserved F or W. D genes are given only for firm matches. A clone size is listed for some rows: how often the clone was seen (once, few, many), or a class if it is expanded.

v_call: TRBV28
clone_size: once
d_call: .
j_call: TRBJ2-3
cdr3_nt: TGTGCCAGCAGCCGAGCGGCTCGAACAGGGTTGACTGCAGATACGCAGTATTTT
cdr3_aa: CASSRAARTGLTADTQYF

v_call: TRBV5-1
clone_size: .
d_call: .
j_call: TRBJ1-2
cdr3_nt: TGCGCCAGCAGCTTGGACGCGGGGGTGAACTATGGCTACACCTTC
cdr3_aa: CASSLDAGVNYGYTF

v_call: TRBV27
clone_size: many
d_call: .
j_call: TRBJ1-2
cdr3_nt: TGTGCCAGCAGTTTAGGCGGGTATTCTGGCTACACCTTC
cdr3_aa: CASSLGGYSGYTF

v_call: TRBV29-1
clone_size: .
d_call: TRBD1
j_call: TRBJ1-1
cdr3_nt: TGCAGCGTTGAAGGGACAGGGGCCCCCAGGACTGAAGCTTTCTTT
cdr3_aa: CSVEGTGAPRTEAFF

v_call: TRBV7-9
clone_size: once
d_call: .
j_call: TRBJ1-3
cdr3_nt: TGTGCCAGCAGTCCGGACATTTCTGGAAACACCATATATTTT
cdr3_aa: CASSPDISGNTIYF

v_call: TRBV9
clone_size: .
d_call: TRBD2
j_call: TRBJ2-1
cdr3_nt: TGTGCCAGCAGCCCGTGGACTAGCGGGAGCTATGAGCAGTTCTTC
cdr3_aa: CASSPWTSGSYEQFF

v_call: TRBV10-3
clone_size: .
d_call: .
j_call: TRBJ1-5
cdr3_nt: TGTGCCATCAGTGAGTCTGTCGGGCAGCCCCAGCATTTT
cdr3_aa: CAISESVGQPQHF

v_call: TRBV18
clone_size: .
d_call: TRBD1
j_call: TRBJ1-2
cdr3_nt: TGTGCCAGCTCACCGACAGGGGACCAGTATGGCTACACCTTC
cdr3_aa: CASSPTGDQYGYTF

v_call: TRBV12-3/TRBV12-4
clone_size: .
d_call: .
j_call: TRBJ1-1
cdr3_nt: TGTGCCAGCAGTTTTGGGCTGAACACTGAAGCTTTCTTT
cdr3_aa: CASSFGLNTEAFF

v_call: TRBV29-1
clone_size: .
d_call: TRBD2
j_call: TRBJ2-1
cdr3_nt: TGCAGCATCACTAGCGGGGGGGCGAATGAGCAGTTCTTC
cdr3_aa: CSITSGGANEQFF